This T cell receptor beta chain came from a study of human T cells and chemical hapten exposure. General observations from the study: Alopecia in the donors means their immune response may deviate from healthy people's.

This clonotype was detected many times. What it binds is unknown. Separate cDNA molecules received unique molecular identifiers, which the library attached to them. One entry per CDR3 protein results from TCRdb running MiXCR on the RACE reads. This sample has some 30,000 distinct CDR3 sequences, with approximately 5.8% found just once. Time point described: patch test 3, about 24 weeks after DPC sensitization. Stated treatment: therapeutic diphenylcyclopropenone sensitization with weekly scalp DPC. Alopecia patients, 18 to 70 years old and DPC-suitable, served as donors. The template was total RNA from unfractionated whole blood. The germline V gene encodes CDR1 SQVTM and CDR2 ANQGSEA. V shed 4 bases and J 4 bases; nucleotides not matched to a gene: 8. CDR3 size: 16 residues.

The J gene is TRBJ2-2, the V gene TRBV29-1; TRBD2 matches 11 bases. The specimen comprised whole blood, sampled in connection with sensitization to the hapten diphenylcyclopropenone (DPC). This receptor was obtained from a man aged 25 to 40 with alopecia areata. Some clones in this sample may be carry-over from other donors' samples. The CDR3 DNA reads as TGCAGCGTTGTACTAGCGGGAGAGGGGGCCACCGGGGAGCTGTTTTTT. The encoded protein is CSVVLAGEGATGELFF.